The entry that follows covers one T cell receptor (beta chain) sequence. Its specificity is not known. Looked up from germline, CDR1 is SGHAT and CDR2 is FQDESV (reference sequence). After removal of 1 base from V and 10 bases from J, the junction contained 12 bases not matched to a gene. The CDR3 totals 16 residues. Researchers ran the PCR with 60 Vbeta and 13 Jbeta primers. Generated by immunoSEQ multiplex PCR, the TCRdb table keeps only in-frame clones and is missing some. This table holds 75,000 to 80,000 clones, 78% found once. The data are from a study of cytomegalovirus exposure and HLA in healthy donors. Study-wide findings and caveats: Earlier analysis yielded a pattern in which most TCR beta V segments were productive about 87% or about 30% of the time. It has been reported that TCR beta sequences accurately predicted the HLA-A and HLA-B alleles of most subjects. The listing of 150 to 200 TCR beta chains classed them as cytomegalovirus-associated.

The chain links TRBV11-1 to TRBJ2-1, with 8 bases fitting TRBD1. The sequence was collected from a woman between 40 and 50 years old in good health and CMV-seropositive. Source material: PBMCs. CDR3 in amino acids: CASSLDYGQGLGEQFF. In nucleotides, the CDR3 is TGTGCCAGCAGCTTAGACTACGGACAGGGCTTGGGGGAGCAGTTCTTC.